One T cell receptor (beta chain) is described in this entry. The V gene's germline CDR1 is SGDLS and CDR2 YYNGEE. The CDR3 consists of 15 residues. Trimming removed 3 bases from V and 4 bases from J; junction bases left unmatched: 4. This sample was included in a study of T cell changes during pregnancy in multiple sclerosis. The assay was immunoSEQ multiplex PCR, and TCRdb's table has in-frame clones only and misses some. This repertoire shows approximately 120,000 clones, around 95% found once; its top ten account for approximately 0.45%. This specimen consisted of peripheral blood, obtained after pregnancy. The source of this sequence is a female donor with multiple sclerosis, enrolled in a pregnancy study. The chain has TRBV9 and TRBJ1-4, with 9 bases matching TRBD1. The CDR3 spells CASSGPTGGNEKLFF. CDR3 coding DNA: TGTGCCAGCAGCGGCCCGACAGGGGGTAATGAAAAACTGTTTTTT.